Below, 2 T cell receptor beta chains from the same sample are listed, as sequenced in a study of blood T cell repertoires in COVID-19. TCRdb's copy holds only in-frame clones and misses some; the assay was immunoSEQ multiplex PCR. The sample carries tens of thousands of clones, 90% recorded once. Material: peripheral blood. The origin of the receptors is a man aged 55 to 70 with active or convalescent COVID-19.

The gene calls are TRBV28 and TRBJ2-3, with 12 positions matching TRBD2. After removal of 10 bases from V and 4 bases from J, the junction contained 6 bases not matched to a gene. Germline V gene sequence: CDR1 MDHEN, CDR2 SYDVKM. The CDR3 covers 14 residues. This chain's CDR3 is CATKLAGGPDTQYF. In DNA form, the CDR3 reads TGTGCCACCAAACTAGCGGGAGGCCCAGATACGCAGTATTTT.

V usage is TRBV5-1 and J usage is TRBJ1-6; TRBD1 is a possible D gene (6 bases). This CDR3 has 16 amino acids. V lost 2 bases and J lost 8, with 17 bases in between. Per the germline V gene, CDR1 is SGHRS and CDR2 is YFSETQ. Written as DNA, the CDR3 is TGCGCCAGCAGCTTTTCCCCCGCAGGGGCCGATTCACCCCTCCACTTT. The encoded protein is CASSFSPAGADSPLHF. Together with reference TRBV5-1 and TRBJ1-6, the CDR3 gives the full variable domain: KAGVTQTPRYLIKTRGQQVTLSCSPISGHRSVSWYQQTPGQGLQFLFEYFSETQRNKGNFPGRFSGRQFSNSRSEMNVSTLELGDSALYLCASSFSPAGADSPLHFGNGTRLTVT.